A single sample is the source of the 2 T cell receptor beta chains below, sequenced in a study of T cell responses to AZD1222 COVID-19 vaccine. Only in-frame clones appear in the TCRdb table, and some are missing; sequencing was by immunoSEQ multiplex PCR. The sample shows about 94,000 clones, roughly 90% of them seen only once. The material sequenced was peripheral blood, taken 28 days after the second AZD1222 dose. These receptors originate from an adult who received the AZD1222 COVID-19 vaccine.

The chain links TRBV7-9 to TRBJ2-7, with D unresolved. Germline V gives CDR1 SEHNR, CDR2 FQNEAQ (reference sequence). V lost 2 bases to trimming and J lost 5 bases, with 10 bases between them. CDR3 size: 13 residues. DNA for the CDR3: TGTGCCAGCAGCTTATGGGGTTTCAACGAGCAGTACTTC. This gives the protein CASSLWGFNEQYF.

This chain joins TRBV5-6 and TRBJ2-1; tentatively, D is TRBD2 (5 bases). The CDR3 loop spans 15 amino acids. Per the germline V gene, CDR1 is SGHDT and CDR2 is YYEEEE. The ends were cut back, 0 bases at V and 5 bases at J, with 12 bases in the middle. The CDR3 nucleotides are TGTGCCAGCAGCTTGGGACTACCCGTAGACAATGAGCAGTTCTTC. It is translated as CASSLGLPVDNEQFF. Full variable domain (missing parts from reference TRBV5-6 and TRBJ2-1): DAGVTQSPTHLIKTRGQQVTLRCSPKSGHDTVSWYQQALGQGPQFIFQYYEEEERQRGNFPDRFSGHQFPNYSSELNVNALLLGDSALYLCASSLGLPVDNEQFFGPGTRLTVL.